Many counts were recorded for the clone carrying this TCR beta chain. The target antigen is unknown. The data were obtained in a study of T cells in Graves' hyperthyroidism and ophthalmopathy. Study-wide results and limits: Expanded thyroid clonotypes (above 0.001) were mostly also found in blood.

V was shortened by 5 bases and J by 1 base, with 10 bases between the two germline ends. Germline CDR1 reads SGHAT; CDR2 reads FQNNGV. The CDR3 has 14 amino acids. The source material, RNA transcripts, was used to amplify TCR beta CDR3 regions. Using the HTBI primer set, a first-round RT-PCR was run on the TCR CDR3. TCRdb re-called the multiplex PCR reads with MiXCR, one entry per CDR3 protein. The sample holds roughly 380,000 distinct CDR3 sequences; less than 15% are singletons and the top ten take under 25%. The clonotype comes from a young man with Graves' hyperthyroidism that later progressed to Graves' ophthalmopathy. Input material: blood. The chain combines TRBV11-2 with TRBJ2-3; D unresolved. The CDR3 sequence is CASSRWLGTDTQYF. CDR3 nucleotide sequence: TGTGCCAGCAGCCGCTGGTTGGGCACAGATACGCAGTATTTT.